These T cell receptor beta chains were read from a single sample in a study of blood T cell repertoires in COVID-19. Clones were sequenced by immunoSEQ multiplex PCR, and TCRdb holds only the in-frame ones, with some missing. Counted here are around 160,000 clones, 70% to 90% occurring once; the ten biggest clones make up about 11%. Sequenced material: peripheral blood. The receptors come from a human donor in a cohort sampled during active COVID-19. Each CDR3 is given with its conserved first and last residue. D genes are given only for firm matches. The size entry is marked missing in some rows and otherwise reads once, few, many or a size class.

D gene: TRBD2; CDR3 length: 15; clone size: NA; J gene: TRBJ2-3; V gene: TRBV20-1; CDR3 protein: CSASPQAGEVDTQYF; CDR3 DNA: TGCAGTGCTAGTCCCCAAGCGGGAGAAGTGGATACGCAGTATTTT
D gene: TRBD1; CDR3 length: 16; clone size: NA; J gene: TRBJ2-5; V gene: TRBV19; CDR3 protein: CASSRTVGQGRETQYF; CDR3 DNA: TGTGCCAGTAGTAGAACCGTCGGACAGGGACGAGAGACCCAGTACTTC
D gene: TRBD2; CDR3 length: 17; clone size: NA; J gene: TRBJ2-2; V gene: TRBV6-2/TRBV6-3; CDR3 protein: CASSFGLAGGNTGELFF; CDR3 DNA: TGTGCCAGCAGCTTCGGACTAGCGGGGGGGAACACCGGGGAGCTGTTTTTT
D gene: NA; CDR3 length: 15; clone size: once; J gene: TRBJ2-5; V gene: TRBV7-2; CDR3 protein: CASSLDGSGYETQYF; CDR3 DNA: TGTGCCAGCAGCTTAGACGGGAGCGGTTATGAGACCCAGTACTTC
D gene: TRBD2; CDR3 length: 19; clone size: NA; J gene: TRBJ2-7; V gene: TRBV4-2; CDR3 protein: CASSQANSRKTSEDYEQYF; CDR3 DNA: TGTGCCAGCAGCCAAGCCAATTCCCGAAAGACTAGCGAGGATTACGAGCAGTACTTC
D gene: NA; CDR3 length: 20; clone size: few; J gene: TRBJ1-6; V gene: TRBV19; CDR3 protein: CASKGSESSPRSSYNSPLHF; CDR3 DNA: TGTGCCAGTAAAGGTTCTGAGTCAAGCCCCCGGAGCTCCTATAATTCACCCCTCCACTTT
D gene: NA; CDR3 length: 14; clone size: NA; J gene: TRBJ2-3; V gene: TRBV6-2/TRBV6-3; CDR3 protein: CASSYRGGPDTQYF; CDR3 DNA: TGTGCCAGCAGTTACAGGGGAGGCCCAGATACGCAGTATTTT
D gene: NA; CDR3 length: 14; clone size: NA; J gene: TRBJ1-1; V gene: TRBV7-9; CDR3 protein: CASSLAQDSTEAFF; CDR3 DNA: TGTGCCAGCAGCTTAGCGCAGGACAGTACTGAAGCTTTCTTT
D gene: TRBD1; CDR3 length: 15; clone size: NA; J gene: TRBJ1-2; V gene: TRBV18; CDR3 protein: CASSPSTGQGGGYTF; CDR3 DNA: TGTGCCAGCTCACCATCGACGGGACAGGGGGGTGGCTACACCTTC
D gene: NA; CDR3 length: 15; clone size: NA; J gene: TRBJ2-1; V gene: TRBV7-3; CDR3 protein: CASSPPGGGYNEQFF; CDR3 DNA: TGTGCCAGCAGCCCCCCAGGGGGAGGCTACAATGAGCAGTTCTTC
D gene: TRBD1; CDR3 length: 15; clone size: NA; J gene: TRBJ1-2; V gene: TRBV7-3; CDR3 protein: CASSVTGTGGSGYTF; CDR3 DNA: TGTGCCAGCAGTGTAACCGGGACAGGGGGCAGTGGCTACACCTTC
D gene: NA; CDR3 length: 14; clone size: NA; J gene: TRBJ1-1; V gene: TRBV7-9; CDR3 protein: CASSLGGQNTEAFF; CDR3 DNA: TGTGCCAGCAGCTTAGGGGGACAGAACACTGAAGCTTTCTTT
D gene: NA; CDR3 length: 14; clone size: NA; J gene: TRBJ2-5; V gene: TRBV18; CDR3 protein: CASSDTQALETQYF; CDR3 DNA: TGTGCCAGCTCGGATACACAGGCCCTAGAGACCCAGTACTTC
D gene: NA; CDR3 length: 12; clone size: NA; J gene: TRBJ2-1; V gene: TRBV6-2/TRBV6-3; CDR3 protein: CASSYPENEQFF; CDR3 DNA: TGTGCCAGCAGTTACCCCGAGAATGAGCAGTTCTTC
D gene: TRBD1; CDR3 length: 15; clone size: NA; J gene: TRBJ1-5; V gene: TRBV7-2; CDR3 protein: CASSITGASDQPQHF; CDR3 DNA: TGTGCCAGCAGCATAACAGGGGCGAGCGATCAGCCCCAGCATTTT
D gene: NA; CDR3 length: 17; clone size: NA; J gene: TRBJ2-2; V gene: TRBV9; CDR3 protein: CASSVDVTGEETGELFF; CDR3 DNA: TGTGCCAGCAGCGTAGATGTGACGGGGGAAGAAACCGGGGAGCTGTTTTTT
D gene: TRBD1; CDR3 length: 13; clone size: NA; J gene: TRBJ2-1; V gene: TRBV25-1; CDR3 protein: CASSERQGRWQFF; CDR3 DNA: TGTGCCAGCAGTGAACGACAGGGGAGATGGCAGTTCTTC
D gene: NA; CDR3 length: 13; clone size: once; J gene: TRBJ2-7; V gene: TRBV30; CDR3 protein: CAWGTQLGYEQYF; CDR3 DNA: TGTGCCTGGGGGACCCAACTAGGCTACGAGCAGTACTTC
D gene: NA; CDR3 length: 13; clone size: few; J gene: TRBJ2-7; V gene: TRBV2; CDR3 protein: CASTQGPFYEQYF; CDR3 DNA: TGTGCCAGCACCCAGGGGCCGTTCTACGAGCAGTACTTC
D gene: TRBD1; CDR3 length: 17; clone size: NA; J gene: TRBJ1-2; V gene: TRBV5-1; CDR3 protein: CASSLGGTGPHGYGYTF; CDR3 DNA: TGCGCCAGCAGCTTGGGCGGGACAGGCCCCCATGGCTATGGCTACACCTTC
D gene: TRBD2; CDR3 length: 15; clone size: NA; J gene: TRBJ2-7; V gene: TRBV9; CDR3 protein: CASSVSSGGNYEQYF; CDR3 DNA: TGTGCCAGCAGCGTTTCTAGCGGGGGGAACTACGAGCAGTACTTC
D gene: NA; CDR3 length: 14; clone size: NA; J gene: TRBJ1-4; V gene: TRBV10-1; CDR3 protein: CASSDGQNNEKLFF; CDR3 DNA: TGCGCCAGCAGTGATGGACAGAATAATGAAAAACTGTTTTTT
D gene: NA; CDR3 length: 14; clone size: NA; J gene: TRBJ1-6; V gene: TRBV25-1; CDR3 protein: CASSRGQGRSPLHF; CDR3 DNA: TGTGCCAGCAGTCGAGGGCAGGGGCGTTCACCCCTCCACTTT
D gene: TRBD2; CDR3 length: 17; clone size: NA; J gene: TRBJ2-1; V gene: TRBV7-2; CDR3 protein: CASSLDRSGGAYNEQFF; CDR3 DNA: TGTGCCAGCAGCTTAGATCGAAGCGGGGGGGCCTACAATGAGCAGTTCTTC
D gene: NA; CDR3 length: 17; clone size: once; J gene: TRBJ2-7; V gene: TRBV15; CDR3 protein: CATSRPPRTNRAYEQYF; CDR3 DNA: TGTGCCACCAGCAGACCCCCTCGGACAAATAGGGCCTACGAGCAGTACTTC
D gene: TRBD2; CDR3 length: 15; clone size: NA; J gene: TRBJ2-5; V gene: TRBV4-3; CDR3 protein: CASSLEAGVGETQYF; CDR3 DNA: TGCGCCAGCAGCCTAGAAGCGGGGGTAGGGGAGACCCAGTACTTC
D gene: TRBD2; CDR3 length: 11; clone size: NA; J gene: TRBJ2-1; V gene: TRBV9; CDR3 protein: CASRGLAEQFF; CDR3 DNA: TGTGCCAGCAGGGGACTAGCAGAGCAGTTCTTC
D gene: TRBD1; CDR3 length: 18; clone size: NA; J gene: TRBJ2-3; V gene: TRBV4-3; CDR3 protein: CASSQFVPGQERTDTQYF; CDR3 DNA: TGCGCCAGCAGCCAATTCGTCCCCGGACAGGAACGCACAGATACGCAGTATTTT
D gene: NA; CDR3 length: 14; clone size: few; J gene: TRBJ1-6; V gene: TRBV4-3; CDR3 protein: CASSQTQGSSPLHF; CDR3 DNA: TGCGCCAGCAGCCAAACCCAGGGGAGTTCACCCCTCCACTTT
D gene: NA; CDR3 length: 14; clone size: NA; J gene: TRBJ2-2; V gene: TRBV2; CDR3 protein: CASSVRTATGELFF; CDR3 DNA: TGTGCCAGCAGTGTACGGACAGCCACCGGGGAGCTGTTTTTT
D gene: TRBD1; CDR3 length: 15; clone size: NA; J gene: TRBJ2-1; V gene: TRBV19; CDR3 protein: CASGRVGTGTNEQFF; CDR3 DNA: TGTGCCAGTGGCAGGGTTGGGACAGGGACGAATGAGCAGTTCTTC
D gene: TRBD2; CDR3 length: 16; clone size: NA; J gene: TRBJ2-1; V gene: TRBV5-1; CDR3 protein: CASSRRAGGSHNEQFF; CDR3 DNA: TGCGCCAGCAGCCGAAGGGCGGGAGGGTCCCACAATGAGCAGTTCTTC
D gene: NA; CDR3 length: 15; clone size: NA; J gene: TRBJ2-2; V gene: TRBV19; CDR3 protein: CASSIGQSNTGELFF; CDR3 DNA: TGTGCCAGTAGTATAGGACAGTCGAACACCGGGGAGCTGTTTTTT
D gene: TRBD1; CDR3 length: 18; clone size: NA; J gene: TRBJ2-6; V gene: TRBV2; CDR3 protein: CASSEAPGQSSGANVLTF; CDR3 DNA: TGTGCCAGCAGCGAAGCCCCGGGACAGTCTTCTGGGGCCAACGTCCTGACTTTC
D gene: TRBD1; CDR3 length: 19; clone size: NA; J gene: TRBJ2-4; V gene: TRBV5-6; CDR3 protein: CASSLDRGPGGLAKNIQYF; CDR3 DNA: TGTGCCAGCAGCCTGGACAGGGGGCCGGGAGGGCTAGCCAAAAACATTCAGTACTTC
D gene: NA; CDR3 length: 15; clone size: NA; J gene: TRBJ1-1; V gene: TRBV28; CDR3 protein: CASRGAEKMNTEAFF; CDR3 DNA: TGTGCCAGCAGAGGGGCAGAAAAGATGAACACTGAAGCTTTCTTT
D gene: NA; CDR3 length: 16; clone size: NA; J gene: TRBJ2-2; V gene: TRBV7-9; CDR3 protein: CASRPASRSNTGELFF; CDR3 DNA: TGTGCCAGCAGGCCGGCTAGCAGGTCGAACACCGGGGAGCTGTTTTTT
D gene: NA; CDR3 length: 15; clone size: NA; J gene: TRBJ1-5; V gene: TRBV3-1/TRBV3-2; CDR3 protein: CASSQDTGSGQPQHF; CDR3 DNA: TGTGCCAGCAGCCAAGACACAGGCTCAGGACAGCCCCAGCATTTT
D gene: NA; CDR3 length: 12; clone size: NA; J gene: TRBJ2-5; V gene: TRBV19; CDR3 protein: CAGQGTSKTQYF; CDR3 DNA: TGTGCCGGCCAGGGCACTTCTAAGACCCAGTACTTC
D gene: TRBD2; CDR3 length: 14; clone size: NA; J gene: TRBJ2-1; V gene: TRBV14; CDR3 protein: CASSQLSGGNEQFF; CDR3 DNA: TGTGCCAGCAGCCAGCTTTCGGGGGGGAACGAGCAGTTCTTC
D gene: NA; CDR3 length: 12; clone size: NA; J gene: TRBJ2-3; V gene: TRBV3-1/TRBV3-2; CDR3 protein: CASSQLSDTQYF; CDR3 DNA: TGTGCCAGCAGCCAACTCTCCGATACGCAGTATTTT
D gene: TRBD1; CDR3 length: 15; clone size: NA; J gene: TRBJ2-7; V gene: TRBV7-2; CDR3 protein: CASSVRDRGSYEQYF; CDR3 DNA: TGTGCCAGCAGCGTCCGGGACAGGGGGTCCTACGAGCAGTACTTC
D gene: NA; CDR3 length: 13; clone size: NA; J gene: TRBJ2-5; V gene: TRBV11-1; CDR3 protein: CASSLGFGETQYF; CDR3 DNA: TGTGCCAGCAGCTTAGGGTTCGGGGAGACCCAGTACTTC
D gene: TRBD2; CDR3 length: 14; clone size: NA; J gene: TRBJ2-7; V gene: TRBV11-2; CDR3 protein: CASSLGTSPYEQYF; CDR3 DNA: TGTGCCAGCAGCTTAGGGACTAGTCCCTACGAGCAGTACTTC
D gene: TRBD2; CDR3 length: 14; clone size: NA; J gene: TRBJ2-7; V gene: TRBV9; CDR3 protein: CASSPREGRYEQYF; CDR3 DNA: TGTGCCAGCAGCCCGCGGGAGGGCAGGTACGAGCAGTACTTC
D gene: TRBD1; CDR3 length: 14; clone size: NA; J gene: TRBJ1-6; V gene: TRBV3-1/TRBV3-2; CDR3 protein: CASSQAQGVPPLHF; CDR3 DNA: TGTGCCAGCAGCCAAGCGCAGGGGGTCCCACCCCTCCACTTT
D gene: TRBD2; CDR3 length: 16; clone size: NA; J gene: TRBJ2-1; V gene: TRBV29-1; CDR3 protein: CSVRSGGGPSYNEQFF; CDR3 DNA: TGCAGCGTTAGAAGCGGGGGGGGACCTTCCTACAATGAGCAGTTCTTC
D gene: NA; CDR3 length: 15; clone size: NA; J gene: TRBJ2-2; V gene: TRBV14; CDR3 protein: CASSLTGQWAGELFF; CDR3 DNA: TGTGCCAGCAGCCTAACAGGGCAGTGGGCCGGGGAGCTGTTTTTT
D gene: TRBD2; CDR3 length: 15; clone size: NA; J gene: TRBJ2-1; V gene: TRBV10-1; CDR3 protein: CASSESPSGYNEQFF; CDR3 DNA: TGCGCCAGCAGTGAGTCGCCTAGCGGCTACAATGAGCAGTTCTTC
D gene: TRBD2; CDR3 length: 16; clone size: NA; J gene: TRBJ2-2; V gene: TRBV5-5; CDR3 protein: CASSKRGGVNTGELFF; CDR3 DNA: TGTGCCAGCAGCAAACGGGGGGGCGTCAACACCGGGGAGCTGTTTTTT
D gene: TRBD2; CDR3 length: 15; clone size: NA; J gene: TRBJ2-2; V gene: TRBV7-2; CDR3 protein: CASSRGGTNTGELFF; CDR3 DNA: TGTGCCAGCAGCCGCGGGGGAACGAACACCGGGGAGCTGTTTTTT
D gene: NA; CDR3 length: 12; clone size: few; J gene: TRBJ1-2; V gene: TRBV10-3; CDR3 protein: CATADFLGGYTF; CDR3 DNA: TGTGCCACGGCGGACTTTCTTGGAGGCTACACCTTC
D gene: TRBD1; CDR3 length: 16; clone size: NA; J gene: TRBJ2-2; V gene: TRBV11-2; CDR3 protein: CASSLVGTVNTGELFF; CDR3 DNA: TGTGCCAGCAGCTTAGTGGGGACAGTTAACACCGGGGAGCTGTTTTTT
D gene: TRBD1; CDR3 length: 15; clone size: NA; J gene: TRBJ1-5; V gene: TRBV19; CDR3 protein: CASHRGTEGFQPQHF; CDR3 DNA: TGTGCCAGTCACAGGGGGACAGAGGGTTTCCAGCCCCAGCATTTT
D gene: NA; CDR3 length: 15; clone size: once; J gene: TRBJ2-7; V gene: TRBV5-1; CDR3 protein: CASSLAGVLLYEQYF; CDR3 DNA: TGCGCCAGCAGCTTAGCAGGGGTTTTACTCTACGAGCAGTACTTC
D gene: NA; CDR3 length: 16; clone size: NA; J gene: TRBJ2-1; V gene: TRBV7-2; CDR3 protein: CASSLAGAASYNEQFF; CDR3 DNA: TGTGCCAGCAGCTTAGCGGGGGCGGCATCCTACAATGAGCAGTTCTTC
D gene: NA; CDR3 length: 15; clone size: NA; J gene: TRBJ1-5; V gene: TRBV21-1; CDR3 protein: CASSKEGALYQPQHF; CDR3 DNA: TGTGCCAGCAGCAAAGAAGGGGCGCTATATCAGCCCCAGCATTTT
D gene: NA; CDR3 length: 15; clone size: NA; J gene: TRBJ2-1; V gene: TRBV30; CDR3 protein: CAWRTDLSSYNEQFF; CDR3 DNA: TGTGCCTGGAGGACAGACCTTAGCTCCTACAATGAGCAGTTCTTC
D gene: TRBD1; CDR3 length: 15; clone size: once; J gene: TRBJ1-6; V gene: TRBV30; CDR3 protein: CAWRGRGRWNSPLHF; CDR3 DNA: TGTGCCTGGAGAGGCAGGGGGCGCTGGAATTCACCCCTCCACTTT